These 27 T cell receptor beta chains originate from one sample sequenced in a study of shared clonotypes between healthy human individuals. The method was immunoSEQ multiplex PCR; TCRdb's version includes in-frame clones alone and lacks a portion of them. The sample records over a million clones, around 97% being singletons. Sequences were obtained from naive CD4+ T cells sorted from blood. Subset here: CD45RA+ positively selected. These receptors came from a man in his thirties or forties in good health.

The chain uses TRBV10-1 and TRBJ2-3, with TRBD2 matching 8 bases. The V gene's germline CDR1 is WNHNN and CDR2 SYGVQD (reference sequence). With V trimmed by 2 bases and J by 4 bases, 11 bases remained unmatched. This CDR3 spans 17 amino acids. Here the CDR3 DNA reads TGCGCCAGCAGTGAGGAGTGGCGGGCGGGAGGCGCAGATACGCAGTATTTT. Its translation is CASSEEWRAGGADTQYF.

The gene calls are TRBV5-1 and TRBJ2-3; tentative D call: TRBD1 (7 bases). Germline V gives CDR1 SGHRS, CDR2 YFSETQ. Trimming took off 3 bases at V and 2 bases at J, with 25 bases between the two ends. This CDR3 region has 19 residues. The CDR3 protein is CASSSRPTGEARLTDTQYF. The DNA for the CDR3 is TGCGCCAGCAGCTCCCGCCCTACAGGGGAGGCGCGACTCACAGATACGCAGTATTTT.

The chain recombines TRBV28 with TRBJ1-5, with 7 bases that match TRBD1. CDR1 is MDHEN, CDR2 SYDVKM, per germline. V shed 3 bases, J shed 0 bases, and the junction held 8 bases outside the gene matches. This CDR3 has 17 residues. The CDR3 DNA follows: TGTGCCAGCAGTTTGCTGTCAGGGGGGACTAGCAATCAGCCCCAGCATTTT. This translates into CASSLLSGGTSNQPQHF. The variable domain in full, with the rest retrieved from reference TRBV28 and TRBJ1-5, is DVKVTQSSRYLVKRTGEKVFLECVQDMDHENMFWYRQDPGLGLRLIYFSYDVKMKEKGDIPEGYSVSREKKERFSLILESASTNQTSMYLCASSLLSGGTSNQPQHFGDGTRLSIL.

The chain employs TRBV2 and TRBJ2-7; no definite D call. Trimming removed 7 bases at V and 7 bases at J, with 8 bases between. CDR1 is SNHLY, CDR2 FYNNEI, per germline. CDR3 length: 10 residues. The CDR3 sequence is CASKVLEQYF. CDR3 DNA: TGTGCCAGCAAAGTTCTGGAGCAGTACTTC.

The chain has TRBV6-6 and TRBJ1-1; D uncertain. The germline V gene encodes CDR1 MNHNY and CDR2 SVGAGI (reference sequence). CDR3 length: 15 amino acids. Deletions cut 0 bases from V and 1 base from J, with 9 bases between. CDR3 coding DNA: TGTGCCAGCAGTTACTCGATAGCAGGGAACACTGAAGCTTTCTTT. Residues: CASSYSIAGNTEAFF.

The chain carries TRBV6-6 and TRBJ2-5, with D perhaps matching TRBD1 (9 bases). Germline assignment: CDR1 MNHNY and CDR2 SVGAGI (reference sequence). The V end lost 6 bases, the J end lost 5 bases, and 22 bases lay between the germline ends. The CDR3 sequence is 16 residues long. CDR3 residues: CASRPRGGQGGETQYF. As DNA, the CDR3 is TGTGCCAGCAGACCCCGGGGGGGACAGGGAGGGGAGACCCAGTACTTC.

Regarding this clone: This specimen includes other DNA sequences encoding the same CDR3. This chain connects TRBV6-5 to TRBJ1-2; D gene unclear. The V gene lost 3 bases and the J gene lost 2 bases, with 10 bases spanning the gap. Germline CDR1 is MNHEY and CDR2 is SVGAGI. CDR3 length: 14 amino acids. The CDR3 loop is CASSYLTGNYGYTF. CDR3 in DNA: TGTGCCAGCAGTTATCTGACGGGAAACTATGGCTACACCTTC.

V gene TRBV9 combines with J gene TRBJ1-4; 7 bases fit TRBD1. The CDR3 has 17 amino acids. Losses at the gene ends were 3 bases for V and 2 bases for J; bases not matched to a gene: 10. Per germline, CDR1 SGDLS and CDR2 YYNGEE. CDR3 coding DNA: TGTGCCAGCAGCGCGTCACGACAGGGACTGACTAATGAAAAACTGTTTTTT. Protein sequence: CASSASRQGLTNEKLFF.

The J gene is TRBJ2-3, the V gene TRBV29-1; possibly TRBD1 or TRBD2 for D (5 bases each). Trimming stripped 7 bases from V and 8 bases from J, with 16 bases between. This CDR3 region has 12 residues. Germline lookup yields CDR1 SQVTM and CDR2 ANQGSEA. The CDR3 DNA reads as TGCAGCGCCCTGAGAGGGGTCGGTACGCAGTATTTT. Protein sequence: CSALRGVGTQYF.

CDR3 sequence: CASSSQRVTDTQYF. For the CDR3, the DNA is TGCGCCAGCAGCAGCCAGCGAGTTACAGATACGCAGTATTTT. The chain employs TRBV5-1 and TRBJ2-3; D gene uncertain. V lost 4 bases and J lost 3, with 12 bases in between. The germline V gene has CDR1 SGHRS and CDR2 YFSETQ. CDR3 length: 14 residues. Filled out from reference TRBV5-1 and TRBJ2-3, the complete variable domain reads KAGVTQTPRYLIKTRGQQVTLSCSPISGHRSVSWYQQTPGQGLQFLFEYFSETQRNKGNFPGRFSGRQFSNSRSEMNVSTLELGDSALYLCASSSQRVTDTQYFGPGTRLTVL.

The chain has TRBV6-4 and TRBJ2-6; D not certain. The V end lost 7 bases, the J end lost 0 bases, and 4 bases lay between the germline ends. Germline assignment: CDR1 MRHNA and CDR2 SNTAGT. The CDR3 spans 13 residues. In DNA, the CDR3 is TGTGCCAGCAAAGACTCTGGGGCCAACGTCCTGACTTTC. Translating gives CASKDSGANVLTF.

The V gene is TRBV7-2, the J gene TRBJ1-1, with TRBD1 identical over 7 bases. The V gene's germline CDR1 is SGHTA and CDR2 FQGNSA. The CDR3 sequence is 14 residues long. After removal of 1 base from V and 3 bases from J, the junction contained 2 bases not matched to a gene. CDR3 region: CASSLGDRYTEAFF. CDR3 nucleotide sequence: TGTGCCAGCAGCTTAGGGGACAGATACACTGAAGCTTTCTTT.

The genes are TRBV5-1 and TRBJ2-7; 13 bases agree with TRBD2. Germline V gene sequence: CDR1 SGHRS, CDR2 YFSETQ. Unmatched junction bases numbered 4, after V lost 5 bases and J lost 5 bases. This CDR3 region has 14 residues. CDR3 DNA sequence: TGCGCCAGCAGGTACGGGACTAGCGGGGACGAGCAGTACTTC. Its translation is CASRYGTSGDEQYF. The variable domain in full, completed from reference TRBV5-1 and TRBJ2-7, reads KAGVTQTPRYLIKTRGQQVTLSCSPISGHRSVSWYQQTPGQGLQFLFEYFSETQRNKGNFPGRFSGRQFSNSRSEMNVSTLELGDSALYLCASRYGTSGDEQYFGPGTRLTVT.

This rearrangement joins TRBV11-2 to TRBJ1-1; D may be TRBD1 (6 bases). V lost 3 bases and J 1 base, leaving 12 bases between the germline ends. There are 15 residues in the CDR3. Germline values: CDR1 SGHAT, CDR2 FQNNGV. The DNA for the CDR3 is TGTGCCAGCAGCTTGAGACAGGTAAAGAACACTGAAGCTTTCTTT. This translates into CASSLRQVKNTEAFF.

This rearrangement joins TRBV7-8 to TRBJ1-5; maybe TRBD1 (5 bases). Germline V gene sequence: CDR1 SGHVS, CDR2 FQNEAQ. V was shortened by 5 bases and J by 6 bases, with 17 bases between the two germline ends. The CDR3 is made up of 15 amino acids. CDR3 region: CASSPPGGIVQPQHF. Here the CDR3 DNA reads TGTGCCAGCAGCCCACCGGGGGGGATCGTTCAGCCCCAGCATTTT.

The V gene is TRBV5-1, the J gene TRBJ2-1; the match to TRBD1 covers 7 bases. The CDR3 totals 13 residues. Losses at the gene ends were 4 bases for V and 6 bases for J; bases not matched to a gene: 4. Germline V gene sequence: CDR1 SGHRS, CDR2 YFSETQ. The CDR3 protein is CASSRDSLNEQFF. Here the CDR3 DNA reads TGCGCCAGCAGCAGGGACAGTCTCAATGAGCAGTTCTTC.

The J gene is TRBJ1-1, the V gene TRBV13, with TRBD1 identical over 7 bases. This CDR3 is built from 12 residues. Trimming took 5 bases from V and 11 from J; bases not matched to a gene: 8. Germline loops: CDR1 PRHDT, CDR2 FYEKMQ (reference sequence). Here the CDR3 reads CASSENRGEAFF. The CDR3, as DNA: TGTGCCAGCAGCGAAAACAGGGGTGAGGCTTTCTTT. The variable domain in full, completed from reference TRBV13 and TRBJ1-1, reads AAGVIQSPRHLIKEKRETATLKCYPIPRHDTVYWYQQGPGQDPQFLISFYEKMQSDKGSIPDRFSAQQFSDYHSELNMSSLELGDSALYFCASSENRGEAFFGQGTRLTVV.

The rearrangement joins TRBV7-9 to TRBJ2-7; 8 nucleotides match TRBD2. The germline V gene has CDR1 SEHNR and CDR2 FQNEAQ (reference sequence). The CDR3 extends over 14 amino acids. V shed 5 bases, J shed 2 bases, and the junction held 5 bases outside the gene matches. Here the CDR3 DNA reads TGTGCCAGCAGCGGGCCGGGACTAGCCTACGAGCAGTACTTC. Encoded protein: CASSGPGLAYEQYF.

The chain links TRBV19 to TRBJ2-1; D unclear. The V end lost 2 bases, the J end lost 4 bases, and 9 bases lay between the germline ends. Germline V gene sequence: CDR1 LNHDA, CDR2 SQIVND (reference sequence). The CDR3 is 14 amino acids. In DNA, the CDR3 is TGTGCCAGTAGTATAACTGCAGCATACAATGAGCAGTTCTTC. It encodes CASSITAAYNEQFF.

The rearrangement uses TRBV27 and TRBJ2-1, with 8 nucleotides matching TRBD2. The junction had 9 bases not matched to a gene; V was cut back by 5 bases and J by 0 bases. Per the germline V gene, CDR1 is MNHEY and CDR2 is SMNVEV (reference sequence). CDR3 length equals 17 residues. The CDR3 nucleotides are TGTGCCAGCAGTGCAACTAGCGGCTTAAGCTCCTACAATGAGCAGTTCTTC. This codes for CASSATSGLSSYNEQFF.

This chain uses TRBV5-5 with TRBJ1-1, with D tentatively TRBD1 (6 bases). This CDR3 region has 15 residues. The V and J ends lost 0 bases and 11 bases respectively, with 20 bases between them. Looked up from germline, CDR1 is SGHKS and CDR2 is YYEKEE (reference sequence). CDR3 nucleotides: TGTGCCAGCAGCTTGGCCGTGGGGGGCCCTGCTGGGGCTTTCTTT. Translation gives CASSLAVGGPAGAFF. The full variable domain, completed using reference TRBV5-5 and TRBJ1-1, is DAGVTQSPTHLIKTRGQQVTLRCSPISGHKSVSWYQQVLGQGPQFIFQYYEKEERGRGNFPDRFSARQFPNYSSELNVNALLLGDSALYLCASSLAVGGPAGAFFGQGTRLTVV.

The CDR3 here is CASSSDSYEQYF. CDR3 sequence (DNA): TGTGCCAGCAGCTCGGATTCCTACGAGCAGTACTTC. The chain carries TRBV2 and TRBJ2-7; D not certain. The V and J ends lost 6 bases and 1 base respectively, with 7 bases between them. Germline-derived CDR1 and CDR2 are SNHLY and FYNNEI. There are 12 residues in the CDR3.

The V call is TRBV19, the J call TRBJ2-2; D is tentatively TRBD1 or TRBD2 (5 bases each). V was trimmed by 6 bases and J by 0 bases, leaving 17 bases between them. From germline, CDR1 is LNHDA and CDR2 SQIVND (reference sequence). The CDR3 loop spans 17 amino acids. CDR3: CASRIRDGASNTGELFF. DNA for the CDR3: TGTGCCAGTAGGATCCGGGACGGCGCCTCGAACACCGGGGAGCTGTTTTTT.

This chain joins TRBV2 and TRBJ2-5; 7 positions agree with TRBD1. J lost 1 base, V lost 6 bases, and 2 bases had no gene match. The CDR3 consists of 13 residues. Germline V gene lookup returns CDR1 SNHLY and CDR2 FYNNEI. Written as DNA, the CDR3 is TGTGCCAGCAGGTCAGGGGGCCAAGAGACCCAGTACTTC. This codes for CASRSGGQETQYF.

The chain employs TRBV5-5 and TRBJ2-1; possible D gene TRBD2, 5 bases. The CDR3 is made up of 17 amino acids. The V gene's germline CDR1 is SGHKS and CDR2 YYEKEE (reference sequence). V lost 2 bases and J 0 bases, leaving 15 bases between the germline ends. The CDR3 loop is CASSFGLPELSYNEQFF. The CDR3, as DNA: TGTGCCAGCAGCTTCGGACTCCCGGAGCTCTCCTACAATGAGCAGTTCTTC.

The rearrangement uses TRBV18 and TRBJ1-1; D unclear. CDR3 length equals 15 residues. The germline V and J ends were trimmed by 1 base and 0 bases, with 9 bases remaining between them. Germline V gene data show CDR1 as KGHSH and CDR2 as LQKENI. The CDR3 sequence is CASSPQDSMNTEAFF. CDR3 nucleotide sequence: TGTGCCAGCTCACCACAGGACTCTATGAACACTGAAGCTTTCTTT.

The gene calls are TRBV19 and TRBJ2-4; TRBD1 matches 12 bases. This CDR3 has 20 residues. The J segment lost 1 base and the V segment lost 4 bases, leaving 14 bases of the junction unmatched. Germline V gene sequence: CDR1 LNHDA, CDR2 SQIVND (reference sequence). CDR3 loop: CASSNHPGQGAKLAKNIQYF. The CDR3 DNA sequence: TGTGCCAGTAGTAACCACCCGGGACAGGGGGCGAAACTGGCCAAAAACATTCAGTACTTC.